The 30 T cell receptor beta chains below were found in one sample sequenced in a study of T-cell reconstitution after alpha-beta-depleted transplantation in children. Unique molecular identifiers were incorporated when the TCRbeta library was constructed. TCRdb re-called the PCR reads through MiXCR, storing one row per CDR3 protein. The sample lists about 460,000 distinct CDR3 sequences; under 15% were seen once. Sequenced material: PBMCs from the stem cell graft donor, taken from the stem cell graft. Receptors were obtained from a human donor who donated a stem cell graft to a child with combined immunodeficiency.

The rearrangement joins TRBV5-5 to TRBJ2-3; no firm D call. The CDR3 covers 14 residues. Looked up from germline, CDR1 is SGHKS and CDR2 is YYEKEE (reference sequence). Trimming shortened V by 3 bases and J by 1 base, and 9 bases separated the two germline ends. The CDR3 DNA sequence: TGTGCCAGCAGCTGGGGAATTGGCACAGATACGCAGTATTTT. This gives the protein CASSWGIGTDTQYF. Complete variable domain (other parts from reference TRBV5-5 and TRBJ2-3): DAGVTQSPTHLIKTRGQQVTLRCSPISGHKSVSWYQQVLGQGPQFIFQYYEKEERGRGNFPDRFSARQFPNYSSELNVNALLLGDSALYLCASSWGIGTDTQYFGPGTRLTVL.

This sequence joins TRBV3-1 and TRBJ2-5; TRBD2 agrees at 9 bases. Germline V gene data show CDR1 as LGHDT and CDR2 as YNNKEL (reference sequence). The CDR3 runs 16 residues. V gave up 0 bases and J gave up 11 bases; unmatched junction bases: 13. CDR3 region: CASSQEMSGTSHRQYF. The CDR3 DNA reads as TGTGCCAGCAGCCAAGAAATGTCCGGGACTAGCCACAGACAGTACTTC.

Many counts were recorded for this clonotype. The J gene is TRBJ2-1, the V gene TRBV28; 8 bases are a match to TRBD1. Germline V gene sequence: CDR1 MDHEN, CDR2 SYDVKM. J lost 4 bases, V lost 10 bases, and 9 bases had no gene match. CDR3 length: 14 amino acids. CDR3 nucleotide sequence: TGTGCCATCCAGGGGGCGGCCCTATACAATGAGCAGTTCTTC. Its protein is CAIQGAALYNEQFF.

In its sample, this clonotype was seen a few times. Written as DNA, the CDR3 is TGTGCCAGCAGCCGGACATCGGGCAATCAGCCCCAGCATTTT. It yields the protein CASSRTSGNQPQHF. J is TRBJ1-5 and V is TRBV6-2 or TRBV6-3, with a tentative D call TRBD1 (5 bases). V lost 6 bases to trimming and J lost 2 bases, with 11 bases between them. This CDR3 has 14 residues. CDR1 and CDR2 from the germline V gene are MNHEY and SVGEGT.

This chain connects TRBV7-6 to TRBJ1-6; D is ambiguous. V lost 2 bases, J lost 0 bases, and 8 bases lay in between. This CDR3 is 16 amino acids long. Germline-derived CDR1 and CDR2 are SGHVS and FNYEAQ. The CDR3 DNA is TGTGCCAGCAGCTTACATGTCTCCTCCTATAATTCACCCCTCCACTTT. As protein: CASSLHVSSYNSPLHF.

This chain links TRBV12-3 or TRBV12-4 with TRBJ2-3, with TRBD1 matching 9 bases. J lost 5 bases, V lost 4 bases, and 4 bases had no gene match. The CDR3 is 14 amino acids. The CDR3 DNA reads TGTGCCAGCAGTTCGGGACAGGGCATAGATACGCAGTATTTT. This sequence encodes CASSSGQGIDTQYF.

The chain recombines TRBV29-1 with TRBJ1-2, with D maybe TRBD1 (5 bases). CDR1 and CDR2 (germline): SQVTM, ANQGSEA. The V end lost 4 bases, the J end lost 6 bases, and 9 bases lay between the germline ends. This CDR3 region has 11 residues. The CDR3 coding sequence is TGCAGCGTTGTCAGGGACGATGGCTACACCTTC. Its translation is CSVVRDDGYTF. The whole variable domain, remainder taken from reference TRBV29-1 and TRBJ1-2, is SAVISQKPSRDICQRGTSLTIQCQVDSQVTMMFWYRQQPGQSLTLIATANQGSEATYESGFVIDKFPISRPNLTFSTLTVSNMSPEDSSIYLCSVVRDDGYTFGSGTRLTVV.

This clonotype was observed many times. The chain links TRBV25-1 to TRBJ2-7; weak D call: TRBD1 (6 bases). Germline CDR1 reads MGHDK; CDR2 reads SYGVNS. This CDR3 spans 12 amino acids. V lost 6 bases to trimming and J lost 4 bases, with 10 bases between them. The CDR3 sequence is CASSDTGYEQYF. The CDR3 DNA follows: TGTGCCAGCAGCGATACAGGGTACGAGCAGTACTTC.

This clonotype showed up many times. The chain joins TRBV7-3 to TRBJ2-1, with 10 bases aligning to TRBD2. CDR3 length: 16 residues. V lost 4 bases and J lost 8; bases outside the gene matches: 11. Germline lookup yields CDR1 SGHTA and CDR2 FQGTGA. CDR3 DNA sequence: TGTGCCAGCAGCTCCCCTAGCGGGGGTTACCAGGATGAGCAGTTCTTC. It encodes CASSSPSGGYQDEQFF. Complete variable domain (other parts from reference TRBV7-3 and TRBJ2-1): GAGVSQTPSNKVTEKGKYVELRCDPISGHTALYWYRQSLGQGPEFLIYFQGTGAADDSGLPNDRFFAVRPEGSVSTLKIQRTERGDSAVYLCASSSPSGGYQDEQFFGPGTRLTVL.

Only one count was recorded for this clonotype. Its ends do not fully match the called genes, so a read error is possible. V gene TRBV29-1 combines with J gene TRBJ2-7; D may match TRBD1 or TRBD2 (5 bases each). The CDR3 runs to 16 residues. Germline CDR1 and CDR2: SQVTM and ANQGSEA. The CDR3 DNA is TGCAGCGTTGAAGGGGCTACCGGGACCGGACCCTACGAGCAGCACTTC. Protein sequence: CSVEGATGTGPYEQHF.

This clonotype turned up a few times. V gene TRBV20-1 combines with J gene TRBJ2-3; D unclear. CDR1 is DFQATT and CDR2 is SNEGSKA in the germline V gene (reference sequence). V gave up 6 bases and J gave up 0 bases, with 16 bases separating them. The CDR3 runs to 15 residues. Here the CDR3 reads CSAERTDLSTDTQYF. CDR3 nucleotides: TGCAGTGCAGAACGGACGGACCTTAGCACAGATACGCAGTATTTT.

This clonotype was detected a few times. V usage is TRBV29-1 and J usage is TRBJ2-1; D is tentatively TRBD1 or TRBD2 (5 bases each). V was trimmed by 3 bases and J by 0 bases, leaving 9 bases between them. Germline CDR1 is SQVTM and CDR2 is ANQGSEA. The length of the CDR3 is 14 residues. CDR3 nucleotides: TGCAGCGTTGAGGGGGAAATCTCCTACAATGAGCAGTTCTTC. Translation: CSVEGEISYNEQFF.

This clonotype was found a few times. The rearrangement uses TRBV7-2 and TRBJ2-7; TRBD1 is a possible D gene (5 bases). Trimming pared 2 bases from V and 0 bases from J, leaving 11 bases between. In germline, CDR1 is SGHTA, CDR2 FQGNSA. The CDR3 runs to 15 residues. DNA for the CDR3: TGTGCCAGCAGCTTATATGGCGGACACTCCTACGAGCAGTACTTC. Protein: CASSLYGGHSYEQYF.

The chain is built from TRBV7-2 and TRBJ2-7, with D maybe TRBD1 (5 bases). The CDR3 is 15 amino acids. The ends were cut back, 4 bases at V and 6 bases at J, with 19 bases in the middle. CDR1 SGHTA and CDR2 FQGNSA come from the germline V gene. The CDR3 reads CASSYRGIGAGEQYF. CDR3 in DNA: TGTGCCAGCAGCTATAGGGGTATTGGGGCCGGCGAGCAGTACTTC.

This chain links TRBV20-1 with TRBJ2-1; 10 nucleotides line up with TRBD1. The J segment lost 4 bases and the V segment lost 6 bases, leaving 6 bases of the junction unmatched. The CDR3 is 14 amino acids. Germline CDR1 reads DFQATT; CDR2 reads SNEGSKA (reference sequence). CDR3 sequence (DNA): TGCAGTGCGCTCCGGGACAGGGGTTACAATGAGCAGTTCTTC. It is translated as CSALRDRGYNEQFF.

As regards this clonotype: A much larger clone differs by one base, so this may be a read error. J is TRBJ2-5 and V is TRBV5-1, with TRBD1 matching over 9 bases. The germline V gene encodes CDR1 SGHRS and CDR2 YFSETQ. The CDR3 is made up of 15 amino acids. The CDR3 spells CASGLDRGLEETQYF. CDR3 sequence (DNA): TGCGCCAGCGGCTTGGACAGGGGACTCGAAGAGACCCAGTACTTC.

This clonotype was detected only a few times. V gene TRBV29-1 combines with J gene TRBJ1-2; D is uncertain. The CDR3 is 13 amino acids. In germline, CDR1 is SQVTM, CDR2 ANQGSEA. V lost 1 base and J 4 bases, leaving 10 bases between the germline ends. The CDR3 nucleotides are TGCAGCGTTGAAGCTTCCACCACCTATGGCTACACCTTC. Protein sequence: CSVEASTTYGYTF.

This clonotype has only a few counts. The chain combines TRBV7-6 with TRBJ1-1; no firm D call. The CDR3 is made up of 15 amino acids. Germline CDR1 SGHVS, CDR2 FNYEAQ. The germline V and J ends were trimmed by 5 bases and 0 bases, with 13 bases remaining between them. CDR3 in amino acids: CASSTGDTLNTEAFF. Written as DNA, the CDR3 is TGTGCCAGCAGCACCGGAGACACCTTGAACACTGAAGCTTTCTTT.

This clonotype has ten or more counts. The chain combines TRBV5-1 with TRBJ2-7; D is undetermined. The V end was cut by 4 bases, the J end by 2 bases, with 13 bases between. There are 14 residues in the CDR3. CDR1 is SGHRS, CDR2 YFSETQ, per germline. The CDR3 loop reads CASSTQVEAYEQYF. The CDR3, as DNA: TGCGCCAGCAGCACCCAAGTTGAGGCCTACGAGCAGTACTTC.

This clonotype was counted only a few times. The chain carries TRBV9 and TRBJ2-7; D is unresolved. Trimming shortened V by 0 bases and J by 0 bases, and 10 bases separated the two germline ends. CDR3 length: 15 residues. Germline CDR1 reads SGDLS; CDR2 reads YYNGEE. CDR3 amino acids: CASSVDGSNSYEQYF. The CDR3 region has the DNA TGTGCCAGCAGCGTAGATGGTAGCAACTCCTACGAGCAGTACTTC.

This clonotype was picked up a small number of times. The J gene is TRBJ1-2, the V gene TRBV6-1, with TRBD1 matching 7 bases. CDR1 is MNHNS and CDR2 is SASEGT in the germline V gene. The CDR3 is 16 residues long. J was trimmed by 4 bases and V by 1 base; bases with no gene match: 9. The chain's CDR3 is CASSEVPYQGGYGYTF. For the CDR3, the DNA is TGTGCCAGCAGTGAAGTCCCTTACCAGGGGGGCTATGGCTACACCTTC.

This clonotype was observed many times. The rearrangement links TRBV6-4 to TRBJ2-1; TRBD2 agrees at 11 bases. V shed 2 bases, J shed 3 bases, and the junction held 0 bases outside the gene matches. The CDR3 has 15 amino acids. Germline loops: CDR1 MRHNA, CDR2 SNTAGT. CDR3 region: CASSDGTSGYNEQFF. The CDR3 DNA reads as TGTGCCAGCAGTGACGGGACTAGCGGCTACAATGAGCAGTTCTTC.

This clonotype occurred many times. As DNA, the CDR3 is TGCAGCGTCAACAAGGCCAAAAACATTCAGTACTTC. This gives the protein CSVNKAKNIQYF. The chain recombines TRBV29-1 with TRBJ2-4; D is unclear. Trimming shortened V by 6 bases and J by 1 base, and 7 bases separated the two germline ends. This CDR3 is built from 12 residues. Germline V gene data show CDR1 as SQVTM and CDR2 as ANQGSEA.

The chain combines TRBV10-2 with TRBJ2-3, with D perhaps TRBD1 or TRBD2 (5 bases each). Trimming took 8 bases from V and 0 from J, leaving 12 bases between them. Germline V gives CDR1 WSHSY, CDR2 SAAADI. This CDR3 is 14 amino acids long. The CDR3 DNA is TGCGCCAGCGCCGCCGGGGCTAGCACAGATACGCAGTATTTT. Translation: CASAAGASTDTQYF.

The gene calls are TRBV28 and TRBJ2-5, with TRBD1 matching over 9 bases. The CDR3 extends over 14 amino acids. V shed 6 bases and J 0 bases; nucleotides not matched to a gene: 2. CDR1 is MDHEN, CDR2 SYDVKM, per germline. The CDR3 region is CASRGTGYQETQYF. CDR3 in DNA: TGTGCCAGCAGAGGGACAGGGTACCAAGAGACCCAGTACTTC.

The rearrangement links TRBV5-6 to TRBJ2-3, with D possibly matching TRBD1 (6 bases). CDR1 is SGHDT and CDR2 is YYEEEE in the germline V gene. This CDR3 comprises 16 residues. V was trimmed by 4 bases and J by 2 bases, leaving 17 bases between them. CDR3 sequence: CASSPPRTADTDTQYF. In nucleotides, the CDR3 is TGTGCCAGCAGCCCCCCCCGGACAGCAGACACAGATACGCAGTATTTT.

This clonotype has only a few counts. The J gene is TRBJ2-2, the V gene TRBV7-2, with TRBD1 identical over 7 bases. Germline-derived CDR1 and CDR2 are SGHTA and FQGNSA. This CDR3 spans 16 amino acids. Trimming took 4 bases from V and 2 from J; bases not matched to a gene: 7. The CDR3 here is CASSSIGTANTGELFF. For the CDR3, the DNA is TGTGCCAGCAGCTCTATAGGGACAGCTAACACCGGGGAGCTGTTTTTT.

This rearrangement joins TRBV4-3 to TRBJ1-1; D remains ambiguous. V shed 5 bases and J shed 7 bases, with 14 bases lying between them. CDR3 length: 13 residues. Germline loops: CDR1 LGHNA, CDR2 YSLEER. The CDR3 DNA follows: TGCGCCAGCAGCGATGATCCTTCTAATGAAGCTTTCTTT. It codes for CASSDDPSNEAFF.

The chain links TRBV3-1 to TRBJ2-7; 7 bases match TRBD1. This CDR3 region has 14 residues. The V gene's germline CDR1 is LGHDT and CDR2 YNNKEL (reference sequence). After removal of 1 base from V and 3 bases from J, the junction contained 3 bases not matched to a gene. The CDR3 protein is CASSQAGTDYEQYF. CDR3 coding DNA: TGTGCCAGCAGCCAAGCCGGGACAGACTACGAGCAGTACTTC.

This clonotype came up a few times. This chain uses TRBV4-1 with TRBJ2-7, with a possible D match to TRBD1 (6 bases). V lost 1 base and J 3 bases, leaving 19 bases between the germline ends. Germline V gene sequence: CDR1 MGHRA, CDR2 YSYEKL. There are 17 residues in the CDR3. CDR3 protein: CASSQGRGSTLGYEQYF. The CDR3 DNA sequence: TGCGCCAGCAGCCAAGGCAGGGGCTCGACCCTAGGCTACGAGCAGTACTTC.